The rows below give T cell receptor beta chains drawn from one sample of a study of long-term antiretroviral therapy in people with HIV. Sequencing was performed with immunoSEQ multiplex PCR; in TCRdb, only in-frame clones are kept and a portion is missing. The data contain more than 15,000 clones, around 90% of them seen just once; the ten biggest clones take up about 15%. Here the sequenced sample was unsorted PBMCs, taken 2.3 to 2.4 years before starting antiretroviral therapy. The receptors shown here come from a woman aged 25-40 years with HIV. Each CDR3 is given with its conserved first and last residue. The D gene is left open where the match is weak. Rows give clone size only sometimes, using once, few, many, or a class for an expanded clone.

>TRBJ1-1|.|TRBD1|TRBV4-1|15
TGCGCCAGCAGCCATAAACGGGACAGGGACACTGAAGCTTTCTTT
CASSHKRDRDTEAFF
>TRBJ1-1|.|TRBD1|TRBV7-9|15
TGTGCCAGCAGCTTGCTTAAGGGGGCGCGGGATGAAGCTTTCTTT
CASSLLKGARDEAFF
>TRBJ2-2|.|TRBD1|TRBV27|15
TGTGCCAGCAGTTTATTCGGACAGGGCGGCGGGGAGCTGTTTTTT
CASSLFGQGGGELFF
>TRBJ1-5|.|.|TRBV5-1|16
TGCGCCAGCAGCTTGGACGGGACAATGAACAATCAGCCCCAGCATTTT
CASSLDGTMNNQPQHF
>TRBJ2-5|once|TRBD1|TRBV5-1|17
TGCGCCAGCAGCTTGGGTCTACGGACAGGGGACGGAGAGACCCAGTACTTC
CASSLGLRTGDGETQYF
>TRBJ1-6|.|TRBD1|TRBV5-6|15
TGTGCCAGCAGCTACCCAAGGGGGCAGAATTCACCCCTCCACTTT
CASSYPRGQNSPLHF
>TRBJ2-5|.|.|TRBV9|16
TGTGCCAGCAGCGTCTCCACGCGGGGGCACCAAGAGACCCAGTACTTC
CASSVSTRGHQETQYF
>TRBJ2-2|.|.|TRBV9|15
TGTGCCAGCAGCGTAGAGGGCCAGAACACCGGGGAGCTGTTTTTT
CASSVEGQNTGELFF
>TRBJ1-4|.|TRBD1|TRBV9|16
TGTGCCAGCAGCTCAGGACAGGTCGCAACTAATGAAAAACTGTTTTTT
CASSSGQVATNEKLFF
>TRBJ1-1|.|.|TRBV5-1|16
TGCGCCAGCAGCTTGGATTCTCTGGGGGTCGGCACTGAAGCTTTCTTT
CASSLDSLGVGTEAFF
>TRBJ1-1|.|TRBD1|TRBV6-1|14
TGTGCCAGCAACACAGGGGAGGGGTACACTGAAGCTTTCTTT
CASNTGEGYTEAFF
>TRBJ1-2|.|.|TRBV11-2|13
TGTGCCAGCAGCTTAGACAGGGTGGGTGGCTACACCTTC
CASSLDRVGGYTF
>TRBJ1-6|.|.|TRBV7-2|16
TGTGCCAGCAGCCCCCACTCAGGCAGGGGAGATTCACCCCTCCACTTT
CASSPHSGRGDSPLHF
>TRBJ1-3|.|.|TRBV7-2|18
TGTGCCAGCAGCTCACTGGTGACTGGGGTCGCCGCTGGAAACACCATATATTTT
CASSSLVTGVAAGNTIYF
>TRBJ2-1|few|TRBD1|TRBV6-6|13
TGTGCCAGCAGTATTACTCCGGGACAGGGAGAGTTCTTC
CASSITPGQGEFF
>TRBJ2-5|.|TRBD2|TRBV9|17
TGTGCCAGCAGCGTAGCTATCGCTAGCGGGGGTCAAGAGACCCAGTACTTC
CASSVAIASGGQETQYF
>TRBJ2-7|once|TRBD1|TRBV5-1|15
TGCGCCAGCAGCCCCGTGACAGGGGGCACCTACGAGCAGTACTTC
CASSPVTGGTYEQYF
>TRBJ1-1|.|.|TRBV5-1|13
TGCGCCAGCAGCTTATATCTGAACACTGAAGCTTTCTTT
CASSLYLNTEAFF
>TRBJ1-2|.|TRBD1|TRBV9|13
TGTGCCAGCAGCGTAGGCGACAGGGTCGGCTACACCTTC
CASSVGDRVGYTF
>TRBJ1-1|.|TRBD1|TRBV30|16
TGTGCCTGGAGTCGTGGGACAGGGGGTATGAACACTGAAGCTTTCTTT
CAWSRGTGGMNTEAFF
>TRBJ1-2|.|.|TRBV5-3|15
TGTGCCAGAAGCTTCGTCAGGGTTTTTTACTATGGCTACACCTTC
CARSFVRVFYYGYTF
>TRBJ1-5|.|TRBD1|TRBV6-5|14
TGTGCCAGCAGGGGACAGGGTTTGAGTCAGCCCCAGCATTTT
CASRGQGLSQPQHF
>TRBJ1-1|.|.|TRBV7-9|13
TGTGCCAGCTGCCGGGGACAGAACACTGAAGCTTTCTTT
CASCRGQNTEAFF
>TRBJ2-7|.|TRBD1|TRBV5-1|14
TGCGCCAGCAGCCAGGGACAGGGGGCGAGGGAGCAGTACTTC
CASSQGQGAREQYF
>TRBJ2-4|.|TRBD2|TRBV19|19
TGTGCCAGTAGTATGGCGCTAGCGGGGGGAACTCTAGCCAAAAACATTCAGTACTTC
CASSMALAGGTLAKNIQYF
>TRBJ1-6|.|.|TRBV6-5|15
TGTGCCAGCAGTTACTTTGATAGGGTAAATTCACCCCTCCACTTT
CASSYFDRVNSPLHF
>TRBJ1-2|.|TRBD1|TRBV30|15
TGTGCCTGGACCCTCGGGACAGGGGGAAACTATGGCTACACCTTC
CAWTLGTGGNYGYTF
>TRBJ2-3|.|.|TRBV6-1|11
TGTGCCACCCTGGGTGGGGATACGCAGTATTTT
CATLGGDTQYF
>TRBJ1-6|.|.|TRBV6-6|13
TGTGCCAGCAGTTCGTCCCCGGGTTCACCCCTCCACTTT
CASSSSPGSPLHF
>TRBJ1-2|.|TRBD1|TRBV6-5|12
TGTGCCAGCAGATATGACAGGGATGGCTACACCTTC
CASRYDRDGYTF
>TRBJ1-1|.|.|TRBV6-5|13
TGTGCCAGCAGTTACCAGGGAGACACTGAAGCTTTCTTT
CASSYQGDTEAFF
>TRBJ2-7|.|.|TRBV6-5|13
TGTGCCAGCAGTCATTCCAGGGTTCACGAGCAGTACTTC
CASSHSRVHEQYF
>TRBJ1-1|.|TRBD1|TRBV18|17
TGTGCCAGCTCACCGTCTCAGGGGGCAACCTTGGACACTGAAGCTTTCTTT
CASSPSQGATLDTEAFF
>TRBJ1-1|.|.|TRBV7-2|13
TGTGCCAGCTATGTACAGGGTTACACTGAAGCTTTCTTT
CASYVQGYTEAFF
>TRBJ1-3|.|.|TRBV6-5|14
TGTGCCAGCAGTCCCGGGGGCTCTGGAAACACCATATATTTT
CASSPGGSGNTIYF
>TRBJ2-1|.|.|TRBV25-1|12
TGTGCCAGCAGTGACAGGAGAATTGAGCAGTTCTTC
CASSDRRIEQFF
>TRBJ1-4|.|.|TRBV20-1|11
TGCAGTGCGCTTTTAGGCGAAAAACTGTTTTTT
CSALLGEKLFF
>TRBJ1-5|.|TRBD1|TRBV6-1|15
TGTGCCAGCAGTTCCGACAGGGGTAGCAATCAGCCCCAGCATTTT
CASSSDRGSNQPQHF
>TRBJ1-2|.|.|TRBV5-1|13
TGCGCCAGCAGCCCCCAGGGGATTTATGGCTACACCTTC
CASSPQGIYGYTF
>TRBJ2-7|.|TRBD2|TRBV7-9|16
TGTGCCAGCAGCTCCCACTACGGGGGGAAATCCTACGAGCAGTACTTC
CASSSHYGGKSYEQYF
>TRBJ2-1|.|.|TRBV9|17
TGTGCCAGCAGCGTAGCCCTTTTGGGGGGCTCCTACAATGAGCAGTTCTTC
CASSVALLGGSYNEQFF
>TRBJ1-3|.|.|TRBV9|15
TGTGCCAGCAGCGTAGGAGGGTCCTCTGGAAACACCATATATTTT
CASSVGGSSGNTIYF
>TRBJ1-1|.|.|TRBV6-6|13
TGTGCCAGCAGTTCCACAACGAACACTGAAGCTTTCTTT
CASSSTTNTEAFF
>TRBJ2-5|.|.|TRBV19|13
TGTGCCAGTCGGAAGGCCCCCCAAGAGACCCAGTACTTC
CASRKAPQETQYF
>TRBJ1-2|.|.|TRBV6-1|11
TGTGCCAGCCAGGGTCACGATGGCTACACCTTC
CASQGHDGYTF
>TRBJ2-1|.|TRBD1|TRBV7-9|15
TGTGCCAGCACCTCGGGACAGGGGGCCTACAATGAGCAGTTCTTC
CASTSGQGAYNEQFF
>TRBJ1-2|.|TRBD1|TRBV5-8|18
TGTGCCAGCAGCCGAGCGATTGACCGGGACAGGGCGTCCTATGGCTACACCTTC
CASSRAIDRDRASYGYTF
>TRBJ2-1|.|TRBD2|TRBV6-6|16
TGTGCCACCTACCTACTAGCGGGGGGCTTCTACAATGAGCAGTTCTTC
CATYLLAGGFYNEQFF
>TRBJ1-2|large|.|TRBV7-9|12
TGTGCCAGCAGCCCAACTATATTAGGCTACACCTTC
CASSPTILGYTF
>TRBJ1-2|few|.|TRBV2|13
TGTGCCAGCACCCAAGGGGCAGGTAGCGGCTACACCTTC
CASTQGAGSGYTF
>TRBJ1-1|.|.|TRBV6-1|14
TGTGCCAGCAGGCCCATCCAGGGGAACACTGAAGCTTTCTTT
CASRPIQGNTEAFF
>TRBJ1-1|.|.|TRBV20-1|11
TGCAGTGCTAGAGCCGGGACTGGGGGTTTCTTT
CSARAGTGGFF
>TRBJ1-2|.|.|TRBV6-5|15
TGTGCCAGCAGAAGAAAACTCGGGCCCGAAAGGAGCTACACCTTC
CASRRKLGPERSYTF
>TRBJ1-1|.|.|TRBV30|14
TGTGCCTGGATCAGGGTTCAGGTGAACACTGAAGCTTTCTTT
CAWIRVQVNTEAFF
>TRBJ1-1|.|TRBD1|TRBV6-1|15
TGTGCCAGCAGTAGAGCCGGGACAGGGGGCACTGAAGCTTTCTTT
CASSRAGTGGTEAFF